The 26 T cell receptor beta chains given below trace back to one sample, sequenced in a study of T-cell memory formation after mild COVID-19. MiXCR was run by TCRdb on the 5' RACE reads, yielding one entry per CDR3 protein. The sample has almost 250,000 distinct CDR3 sequences, 15% seen once. The sequenced material came from PBMCs or a T cell subset sorted from them (not recorded which). The receptors here all came from an adult woman who had mild COVID-19 (a few samples of this study predate the infection). Cell type and time point are not known.

V usage is TRBV10-3 and J usage is TRBJ1-1; possible D gene TRBD1, 5 bases. V lost 9 bases and J 2 bases, leaving 10 bases between the germline ends. There are 12 residues in the CDR3. CDR1 and CDR2 (germline): ENHRY, SYGVKD. The CDR3 reads CAMAGLNTEAFF. As DNA, the CDR3 is TGTGCCATGGCAGGGTTAAACACTGAAGCTTTCTTT.

This clonotype showed up just a few times. This chain uses TRBV6-2 or TRBV6-3 with TRBJ2-1, with 15 bases identical to TRBD2. The germline gives CDR1 MNHEY, CDR2 SVGEGT. This CDR3 comprises 21 residues. V trimming: 2 bases; J trimming: 10 bases; junction bases outside the gene matches: 21. The CDR3 protein is CASSYHARVGTSGRKAFEQFF. The CDR3 nucleotides are TGTGCCAGCAGTTACCACGCGCGAGTAGGGACTAGCGGGAGGAAGGCATTCGAGCAGTTCTTC.

The chain combines TRBV27 with TRBJ2-1, with D perhaps matching TRBD2 (5 bases). This CDR3 is 19 amino acids long. The ends were cut back, 2 bases at V and 2 bases at J, with 22 bases in the middle. Germline-derived CDR1 and CDR2 are MNHEY and SMNVEV (reference sequence). The CDR3 DNA is TGTGCCAGCAGTTTAATTACAAGCGGTAGCCACCGCCCCTACAATGAGCAGTTCTTC. Encoded protein: CASSLITSGSHRPYNEQFF.

This clonotype turned up a few times. The J gene is TRBJ1-4, the V gene TRBV24-1; 11 bases match TRBD1. Germline V lookup: CDR1 KGHDR, CDR2 SFDVKD. The CDR3 consists of 17 residues. Trimming cost V 7 bases and J 0 bases; bases outside gene matches: 6. CDR3 sequence: CATSVGTGGATNEKLFF. CDR3 DNA: TGTGCCACCAGCGTAGGGACAGGGGGAGCAACTAATGAAAAACTGTTTTTT.

The sample holds many counts of this clonotype. This chain joins TRBV20-1 and TRBJ2-7; 10 nucleotides line up with TRBD2. Per germline, CDR1 DFQATT and CDR2 SNEGSKA (reference sequence). This CDR3 is 14 amino acids long. The trim removed 6 bases at V and 3 bases at J, leaving 8 bases unmatched. The CDR3 DNA reads as TGCAGTGCACATCTAGCGGGAGCTGGCTACGAGCAGTACTTC. This translates into CSAHLAGAGYEQYF.

This clonotype occurred a few times. The V call is TRBV3-1, the J call TRBJ1-4; 8 bases are a match to TRBD1. Germline V gives CDR1 LGHDT, CDR2 YNNKEL (reference sequence). V was clipped by 4 bases and J by 6 bases; unmatched bases: 7. The CDR3 consists of 15 residues. The CDR3 here is CASSPHGTGHEKLFF. The DNA of the CDR3 is TGTGCCAGCAGCCCACACGGGACAGGACATGAAAAACTGTTTTTT.

The V gene is TRBV11-2, the J gene TRBJ1-2; D not resolved. CDR3 length: 12 amino acids. V dropped 1 base and J dropped 7 bases, with 7 bases sitting between them. Germline assignment: CDR1 SGHAT and CDR2 FQNNGV. DNA of the CDR3: TGTGCCAGCAGCTTAGCCCCCGGTGGCTACACCTTC. Protein sequence: CASSLAPGGYTF.

The chain recombines TRBV12-3 or TRBV12-4 with TRBJ2-1; 7 bases are a match to TRBD1. This CDR3 comprises 14 residues. With 5 bases clipped from V and 3 bases from J, the junction kept 4 bases outside the gene matches. As DNA, the CDR3 is TGTGCCAGCAGTCTACAGGGGCTCTACAATGAGCAGTTCTTC. Protein: CASSLQGLYNEQFF.

V gene TRBV4-1 combines with J gene TRBJ2-5, with 11 bases that match TRBD2. Germline lookup yields CDR1 MGHRA and CDR2 YSYEKL. Trimming at V came to 6 bases and at J to 3 bases, leaving 15 bases not matched to a gene. The CDR3 extends over 18 amino acids. CDR3 coding DNA: TGCGCCAGCAGACAGGATCCGGGACTAGCGGAACCCAAAGAGACCCAGTACTTC. Its translation: CASRQDPGLAEPKETQYF.

This clonotype was observed a handful of times. The V call is TRBV7-2, the J call TRBJ2-1; 8 bases line up with TRBD1. V lost 1 base to trimming and J lost 5 bases; unmatched junction nucleotides: 4. The CDR3 has 15 residues. Germline CDR1 is SGHTA and CDR2 is FQGNSA. The CDR3 spells CASSLDRGVHNEQFF. In nucleotides, the CDR3 is TGTGCCAGCAGCTTAGACAGGGGGGTCCACAATGAGCAGTTCTTC.

This chain connects TRBV12-3 or TRBV12-4 to TRBJ2-7; the D gene is possibly TRBD1 (5 bases). The CDR3 is 15 residues long. V lost 3 bases and J lost 3, with 15 bases in between. CDR3 sequence (DNA): TGTGCCAGCAGTTTCCCAGGGCCCCTCTTCTACGAGCAGTACTTC. This translates into CASSFPGPLFYEQYF.

This clonotype was counted only a few times. The chain carries TRBV3-1 and TRBJ1-1; D perhaps matches TRBD1 (6 bases). V was shortened by 3 bases and J by 0 bases, with 8 bases between the two germline ends. Germline CDR1 reads LGHDT; CDR2 reads YNNKEL (reference sequence). The CDR3 has 14 residues. The CDR3, as DNA: TGTGCCAGCAGCCACAACAGGGTGAACACTGAAGCTTTCTTT. Its protein product is CASSHNRVNTEAFF.

This chain uses TRBV2 with TRBJ2-5, with a tentative D call TRBD1 (5 bases). This CDR3 has 11 residues. Germline V gene data show CDR1 as SNHLY and CDR2 as FYNNEI. The germline V and J ends were trimmed by 4 bases and 10 bases, with 10 bases remaining between them. This CDR3 is CASSAGRDQYF. The CDR3 DNA reads TGTGCCAGCAGTGCGGGCAGGGACCAGTACTTC.

V gene TRBV3-1 combines with J gene TRBJ1-1, with no clear D. Trimming removed 1 base at V and 1 base at J, with 7 bases between. Germline CDR1 and CDR2: LGHDT and YNNKEL (reference sequence). CDR3 length: 14 amino acids. DNA of the CDR3: TGTGCCAGCAGCCAAGTTCGGAAGAACACTGAAGCTTTCTTT. Amino acids: CASSQVRKNTEAFF. Combining the CDR3 with reference TRBV3-1 and TRBJ1-1 gives the whole variable domain DTAVSQTPKYLVTQMGNDKSIKCEQNLGHDTMYWYKQDSKKFLKIMFSYNNKELIINETVPNRFSPKSPDKAHLNLHINSLELGDSAVYFCASSQVRKNTEAFFGQGTRLTVV.

The gene calls are TRBV5-1 and TRBJ1-3; D remains unclear. CDR3 length: 14 residues. Germline CDR1 SGHRS, CDR2 YFSETQ. The ends were cut back, 3 bases at V and 0 bases at J, with 7 bases in the middle. CDR3 DNA sequence: TGCGCCAGCAGCTCGGACGGCTCTGGAAACACCATATATTTT. Translating it yields CASSSDGSGNTIYF. The full variable domain, in which reference TRBV5-1 and TRBJ1-3 provide the parts outside the CDR3, is KAGVTQTPRYLIKTRGQQVTLSCSPISGHRSVSWYQQTPGQGLQFLFEYFSETQRNKGNFPGRFSGRQFSNSRSEMNVSTLELGDSALYLCASSSDGSGNTIYFGEGSWLTVV.

This clonotype appeared a few times. The V gene is TRBV6-5, the J gene TRBJ1-3; D might be TRBD1 (5 bases). CDR1 is MNHEY and CDR2 is SVGAGI in the germline V gene. The CDR3 has 16 residues. V was trimmed by 8 bases and J by 2 bases, leaving 19 bases between them. This chain's CDR3 is CASATGPSETGNTIYF. The CDR3 DNA is TGTGCCAGCGCTACAGGACCGTCAGAAACTGGAAACACCATATATTTT.

This clonotype was recorded once. The chain combines TRBV6-5 with TRBJ1-1, with 8 bases fitting TRBD1. The germline V gene has CDR1 MNHEY and CDR2 SVGAGI. Trimming at V came to 2 bases and at J to 5 bases, leaving 4 bases not matched to a gene. The CDR3 loop spans 14 amino acids. CDR3 residues: CASSYDRGWTEAFF. In DNA form, the CDR3 reads TGTGCCAGCAGTTACGACAGGGGCTGGACTGAAGCTTTCTTT.

This clonotype was seen many times. This chain connects TRBV11-2 to TRBJ1-1; D might be TRBD1 (5 bases). The ends were cut back, 0 bases at V and 6 bases at J, with 11 bases in the middle. Germline V CDR1 and CDR2: SGHAT, FQNNGV. The CDR3 length is 14 residues. The CDR3 loop is CASSLDLSGPEAFF. The CDR3 coding sequence is TGTGCCAGCAGCTTAGATCTGTCAGGGCCTGAAGCTTTCTTT.

This clonotype was seen ten or more times. The genes are TRBV7-3 and TRBJ2-1; 10 nucleotides match TRBD2. Trimming cost V 0 bases and J 0 bases; bases outside gene matches: 2. CDR1 is SGHTA, CDR2 FQGTGA, per germline. The CDR3 spans 17 residues. CDR3: CASSLTSGRSSYNEQFF. The CDR3 bases are TGTGCCAGCAGCTTAACTAGCGGGAGGTCCTCCTACAATGAGCAGTTCTTC.

This clonotype was found many times. This chain links TRBV30 with TRBJ1-5; D is uncertain. Germline V lookup: CDR1 GTSNPN, CDR2 SVGIG (reference sequence). The CDR3 runs 14 residues. V was cut by 1 base and J by 1 base, with 8 bases left in between. The CDR3 loop reads CAWSAGISNQPQHF. The CDR3 DNA is TGTGCCTGGAGTGCCGGGATCAGCAATCAGCCCCAGCATTTT.

This chain joins TRBV10-3 and TRBJ1-6; 7 bases line up with TRBD1. The V gene's germline CDR1 is ENHRY and CDR2 SYGVKD. Unmatched junction bases numbered 7, after V lost 2 bases and J lost 6 bases. The CDR3 consists of 16 residues. The CDR3 DNA sequence: TGTGCCATCAGTGAGCCCACAGGGGCAAGTAATTCACCCCTCCACTTT. It translates to CAISEPTGASNSPLHF.

The table lists this clonotype with many counts. The chain has TRBV12-3 or TRBV12-4 and TRBJ2-3; no clear D gene. V was trimmed by 5 bases and J by 6 bases, leaving 12 bases between them. The CDR3 is 13 amino acids. The CDR3 DNA reads as TGTGCCAGCAGTCTCCACGGTATGGATACGCAGTATTTT. It encodes CASSLHGMDTQYF.

This clonotype was detected only a few times. CDR3 in DNA: TGTGCCAGCAGCCAATCTAGCTCTGGAAACACCATATATTTT. Its translation: CASSQSSSGNTIYF. The chain has TRBV14 and TRBJ1-3; D gene ambiguous. Trimming pared 2 bases from V and 0 bases from J, leaving 5 bases between. This CDR3 region has 14 residues. CDR1 is SGHDN, CDR2 FVKESK, per germline.

The gene calls are TRBV7-2 and TRBJ2-7, with no clear D. V was pared by 10 bases and J by 6 bases, with 19 bases between. Germline V gives CDR1 SGHTA, CDR2 FQGNSA. The CDR3 totals 13 residues. The chain's CDR3 is CATSPWADGEQYF. In DNA, the CDR3 is TGTGCCACATCCCCGTGGGCGGACGGCGAGCAGTACTTC.

J is TRBJ1-1 and V is TRBV5-1, with D perhaps TRBD1 (5 bases). CDR1 and CDR2 from the germline V gene are SGHRS and YFSETQ. Trimming took 4 bases from V and 2 from J, leaving 18 bases between them. The CDR3 covers 16 residues. DNA for the CDR3: TGCGCCAGCAGCCCGGAGATCCGGGACTCAAACACTGAAGCTTTCTTT. Its protein product is CASSPEIRDSNTEAFF.

The rearrangement joins TRBV7-2 to TRBJ1-6; no firm D call. Per the germline V gene, CDR1 is SGHTA and CDR2 is FQGNSA. Trimming removed 0 bases at V and 7 bases at J, with 7 bases between. The CDR3 loop spans 14 amino acids. The CDR3 loop is CASSLAHTNSPLHF. The CDR3 nucleotides read TGTGCCAGCAGCTTAGCCCACACGAATTCACCCCTCCACTTT.